Presented here are 8 T cell receptor beta chains from one specimen sequenced in a study of blood T cell repertoires in COVID-19. Clones were read by immunoSEQ multiplex PCR, and TCRdb kept only the in-frame ones, dropping some. Of about 170,000 clones in the sample, around four fifths are singletons; the top ten hold 2% to 2.5%. The sequencing input was peripheral blood. These receptors originate from a woman older than 75 with acute or convalescent COVID-19.

V gene TRBV7-6 combines with J gene TRBJ2-1, with unresolved D. V was shortened by 8 bases and J by 5 bases, with 10 bases between the two germline ends. The CDR3 contains 12 residues. From germline, CDR1 is SGHVS and CDR2 FNYEAQ. CDR3 coding DNA: TGTGCCAGCGTTCTAGGTGACAATGAGCAGTTCTTC. It specifies CASVLGDNEQFF.

V is TRBV7-9 and J is TRBJ2-2; D ambiguous. The CDR3 is 15 residues long. Germline loops: CDR1 SEHNR, CDR2 FQNEAQ (reference sequence). V gave up 4 bases and J gave up 2 bases, with 11 bases separating them. CDR3 in DNA: TGTGCCAGCAGCTCGAACCTAAGAAACACCGGGGAGCTGTTTTTT. This sequence encodes CASSSNLRNTGELFF. Drawing the rest from reference TRBV7-9 and TRBJ2-2, the complete variable domain is DTGVSQNPRHKITKRGQNVTFRCDPISEHNRLYWYRQTLGQGPEFLTYFQNEAQLEKSRLLSDRFSAERPKGSFSTLEIQRTEQGDSAMYLCASSSNLRNTGELFFGEGSRLTVL.

In its sample, this clone was seen once. CDR3 nucleotides: TGTGCCAGCAGTGATCGAGCGGTACACACAGATACGCAGTATTTT. Amino acids: CASSDRAVHTDTQYF. V usage is TRBV6-1 and J usage is TRBJ2-3, with D possibly TRBD2 on 5 matching bases. Per germline, CDR1 MNHNS and CDR2 SASEGT. The CDR3 has 15 residues. Trimming stripped 3 bases from V and 2 bases from J, with 12 bases between.

The rearrangement links TRBV6-1 to TRBJ2-6; D is undetermined. The length of the CDR3 is 15 residues. V gave up 1 base and J gave up 0 bases, with 4 bases separating them. Germline CDR1 MNHNS, CDR2 SASEGT. In DNA form, the CDR3 reads TGTGCCAGCAGTGAAGTCGTCTCTGGGGCCAACGTCCTGACTTTC. This sequence encodes CASSEVVSGANVLTF.

This chain uses TRBV13 with TRBJ2-5, with 9 positions matching TRBD1. The germline CDR1 and CDR2 sequences are PRHDT and FYEKMQ (reference sequence). This CDR3 region has 13 residues. J lost 5 bases, V lost 6 bases, and 4 bases had no gene match. CDR3 DNA: TGTGCCAGCAGTAAGGACAGGGGTGAGACCCAGTACTTC. It codes for CASSKDRGETQYF.

This rearrangement joins TRBV5-1 to TRBJ2-7, with 8 bases fitting TRBD1. V lost 4 bases and J lost 2; bases outside the gene matches: 5. Per germline, CDR1 SGHRS and CDR2 YFSETQ. CDR3 length equals 14 residues. CDR3 in amino acids: CASSRGGQAYEQYF. The CDR3 nucleotides are TGCGCCAGCAGCCGAGGGGGACAGGCCTACGAGCAGTACTTC.

The chain uses TRBV18 and TRBJ2-7; 8 bases are shared with TRBD1. Germline lookup yields CDR1 KGHSH and CDR2 LQKENI. This CDR3 is 14 amino acids long. Trimming took 4 bases from V and 6 from J; bases not matched to a gene: 8. As DNA, the CDR3 is TGTGCCAGCTCACGCCCTGGGCAGGGGGCCGAGCAGTACTTC. Translating gives CASSRPGQGAEQYF.

The gene calls are TRBV2 and TRBJ1-3, with D uncertain. Germline assignment: CDR1 SNHLY and CDR2 FYNNEI. The germline V and J ends were trimmed by 6 bases and 3 bases, with 15 bases remaining between them. CDR3 length: 15 residues. The chain's CDR3 is CASRSDSILGNTIYF. The CDR3 nucleotides read TGTGCCAGCAGGTCTGACTCTATCCTTGGAAACACCATATATTTT.